A selection of T cell receptor beta chains follows, all from one sample in a study of blood T cells in healthy people across ages. TCRdb passed the 5' RACE reads through MiXCR, listing each CDR3 protein once. This table holds about 900,000 distinct CDR3 sequences, approximately 65% found once. The specimen sequenced was blood. All receptors derive from a man aged 30-40 years in good health. CDR3s include the opening cysteine and the closing phenylalanine or tryptophan. D genes are given only for firm matches. Only part of the rows carry a size: once, few, many, or a class if the clone is expanded.

d_call	v_call	j_call	clone_size	cdr3_aa	cdr3_nt
TRBD2	TRBV24-1	TRBJ2-7	few	CATSGGNYEQYF	TGTGCCACCAGCGGGGGGAATTACGAGCAGTACTTC
TRBD1	TRBV7-2	TRBJ2-7	NA	CASSRTGDQYEQYF	TGTGCCAGCAGCCGGACAGGAGATCAATACGAGCAGTACTTC
NA	TRBV7-9	TRBJ1-4	NA	CASSLLGATNEKLFF	TGTGCCAGCAGCTTACTGGGAGCAACTAATGAAAAACTGTTTTTT
NA	TRBV4-3	TRBJ1-5	NA	CASSRGQRQPQHF	TGCGCCAGCAGCCGAGGACAGCGTCAGCCCCAGCATTTT
NA	TRBV9	TRBJ2-7	NA	CASSVAQGEQYF	TGTGCCAGCAGCGTTGCTCAGGGCGAGCAGTACTTC
NA	TRBV5-1	TRBJ1-1	NA	CASSFPANTEAFF	TGCGCCAGCAGCTTCCCGGCGAACACTGAAGCTTTCTTT
NA	TRBV19	TRBJ1-2	once	CASDPSGGYGYTF	TGTGCCAGTGATCCTTCTGGTGGGTATGGCTACACCTTC
TRBD1	TRBV18	TRBJ1-2	NA	CASSPSRQGLYGYTF	TGTGCCAGCTCACCGTCCCGACAGGGACTCTATGGCTACACCTTC
TRBD2	TRBV7-2	TRBJ2-3	few	CASSFSGGAGTDTQYF	TGTGCCAGCAGCTTTAGCGGGGGGGCGGGCACAGATACGCAGTATTTT
TRBD2	TRBV20-1	TRBJ2-1	NA	CSARDYGGSHNEQFF	TGCAGTGCTAGAGATTACGGGGGGAGCCACAATGAGCAGTTCTTC
NA	TRBV29-1	TRBJ2-1	once	CSVEAGIWNGQFF	TGCAGCGTTGAAGCCGGGATTTGGAATGGGCAGTTCTTC
TRBD1	TRBV4-2	TRBJ1-4	few	CASSQETGGANEKLFF	TGTGCCAGCAGCCAAGAGACAGGGGGCGCGAATGAAAAACTGTTTTTT
TRBD2	TRBV20-1	TRBJ2-7	NA	CSARGPPSSGGRNEQYF	TGCAGTGCTAGAGGACCCCCCTCTAGCGGGGGGAGGAACGAGCAGTACTTC
TRBD2	TRBV20-1	TRBJ2-1	NA	CSAGLAGGPEQFF	TGCAGTGCCGGACTAGCGGGGGGTCCCGAGCAGTTCTTC
NA	TRBV9	TRBJ2-5	once	CASSVGRDDQETQYF	TGTGCCAGCAGCGTGGGACGGGACGACCAAGAGACCCAGTACTTC
NA	TRBV29-1	TRBJ2-3	NA	CSVDPGQGGSDTQYF	TGCAGCGTCGATCCTGGGCAGGGGGGTTCGGATACGCAGTATTTT
TRBD2	TRBV7-9	TRBJ2-1	NA	CASSLVMRGIWYNEQFF	TGTGCCAGCAGCTTAGTTATGCGGGGGATATGGTACAATGAGCAGTTCTTC
TRBD2	TRBV29-1	TRBJ2-1	NA	CSVEDPIAGGSDEQFF	TGCAGCGTTGAAGACCCCATAGCGGGGGGCAGCGATGAGCAGTTCTTC